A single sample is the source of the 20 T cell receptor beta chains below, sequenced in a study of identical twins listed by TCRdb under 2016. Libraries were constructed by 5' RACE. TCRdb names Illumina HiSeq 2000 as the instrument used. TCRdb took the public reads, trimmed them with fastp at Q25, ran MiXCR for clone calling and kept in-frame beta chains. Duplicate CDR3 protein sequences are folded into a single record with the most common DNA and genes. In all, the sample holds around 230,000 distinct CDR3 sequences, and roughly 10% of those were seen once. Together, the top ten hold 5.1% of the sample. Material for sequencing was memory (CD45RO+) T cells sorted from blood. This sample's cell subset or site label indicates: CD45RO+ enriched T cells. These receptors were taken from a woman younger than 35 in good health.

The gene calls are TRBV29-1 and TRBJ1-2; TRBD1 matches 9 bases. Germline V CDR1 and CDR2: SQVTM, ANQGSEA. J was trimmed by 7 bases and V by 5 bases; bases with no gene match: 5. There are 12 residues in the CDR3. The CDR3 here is CSVQTGGPGYTF. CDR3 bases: TGCAGCGTTCAAACAGGGGGCCCTGGCTACACCTTC.

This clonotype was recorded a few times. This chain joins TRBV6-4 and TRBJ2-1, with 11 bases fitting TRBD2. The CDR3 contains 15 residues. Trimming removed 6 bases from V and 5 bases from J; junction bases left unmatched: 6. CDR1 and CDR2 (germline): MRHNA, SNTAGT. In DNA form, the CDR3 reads TGTGCCAGCAGCACACTAGCGGGGGCAGACAATGAGCAGTTCTTC. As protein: CASSTLAGADNEQFF.

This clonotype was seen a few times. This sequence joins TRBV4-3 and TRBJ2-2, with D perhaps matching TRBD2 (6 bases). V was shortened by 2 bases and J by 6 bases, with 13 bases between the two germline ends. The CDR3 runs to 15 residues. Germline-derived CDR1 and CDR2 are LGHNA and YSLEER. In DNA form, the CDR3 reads TGCGCCAGCAGCCAACAAAGGACTATCCCCGGGGAGCTGTTTTTT. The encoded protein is CASSQQRTIPGELFF.

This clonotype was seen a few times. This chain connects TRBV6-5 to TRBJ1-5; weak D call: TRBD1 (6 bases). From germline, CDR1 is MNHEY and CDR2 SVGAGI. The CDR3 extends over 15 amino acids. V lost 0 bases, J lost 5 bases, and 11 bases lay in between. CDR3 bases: TGTGCCAGCAGTTACTCGATGACAGGTGATCAGCCCCAGCATTTT. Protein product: CASSYSMTGDQPQHF.

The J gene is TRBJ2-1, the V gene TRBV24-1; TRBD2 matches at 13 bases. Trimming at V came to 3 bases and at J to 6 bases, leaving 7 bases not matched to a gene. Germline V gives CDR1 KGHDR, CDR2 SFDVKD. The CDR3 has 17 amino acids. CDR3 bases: TGTGCCACCAGTGATCGCTCGACTAGCGGGAGGCTCAATGAGCAGTTCTTC. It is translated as CATSDRSTSGRLNEQFF.

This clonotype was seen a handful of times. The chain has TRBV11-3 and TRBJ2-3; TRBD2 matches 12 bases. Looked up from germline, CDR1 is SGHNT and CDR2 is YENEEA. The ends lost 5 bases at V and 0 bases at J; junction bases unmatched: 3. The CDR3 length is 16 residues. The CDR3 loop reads CASSPGTSGSTDTQYF. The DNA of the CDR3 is TGTGCCAGCAGCCCCGGGACTAGCGGGAGCACAGATACGCAGTATTTT.

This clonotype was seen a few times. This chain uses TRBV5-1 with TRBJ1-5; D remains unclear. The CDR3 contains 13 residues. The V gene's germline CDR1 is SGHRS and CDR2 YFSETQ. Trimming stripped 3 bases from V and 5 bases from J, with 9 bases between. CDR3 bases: TGCGCCAGCAGCTCGCTCCCCGATCAGCCCCAGCATTTT. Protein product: CASSSLPDQPQHF. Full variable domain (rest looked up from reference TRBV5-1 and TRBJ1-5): KAGVTQTPRYLIKTRGQQVTLSCSPISGHRSVSWYQQTPGQGLQFLFEYFSETQRNKGNFPGRFSGRQFSNSRSEMNVSTLELGDSALYLCASSSLPDQPQHFGDGTRLSIL.

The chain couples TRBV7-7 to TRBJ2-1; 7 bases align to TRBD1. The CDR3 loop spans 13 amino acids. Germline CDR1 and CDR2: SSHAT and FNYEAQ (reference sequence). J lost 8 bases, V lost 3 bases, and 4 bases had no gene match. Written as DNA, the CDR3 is TGTGCCAGCAGCTTGAATCAGGGGGATGAGCAGTTCTTC. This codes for CASSLNQGDEQFF.

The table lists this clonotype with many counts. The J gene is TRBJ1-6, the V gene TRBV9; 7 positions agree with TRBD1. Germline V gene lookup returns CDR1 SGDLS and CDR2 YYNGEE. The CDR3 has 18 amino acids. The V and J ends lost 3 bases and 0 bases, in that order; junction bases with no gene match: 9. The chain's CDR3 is CASSEGQTINSYNSPLHF. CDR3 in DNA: TGTGCCAGCAGCGAGGGACAGACTATCAACTCCTATAATTCACCCCTCCACTTT.

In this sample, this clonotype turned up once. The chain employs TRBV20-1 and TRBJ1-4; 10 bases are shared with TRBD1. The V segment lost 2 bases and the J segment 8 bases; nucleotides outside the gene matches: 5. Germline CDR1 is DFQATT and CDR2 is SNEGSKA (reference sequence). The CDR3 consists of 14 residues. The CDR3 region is CSARRQGAWEKLFF. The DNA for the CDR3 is TGCAGTGCTAGAAGACAGGGGGCCTGGGAAAAACTGTTTTTT.

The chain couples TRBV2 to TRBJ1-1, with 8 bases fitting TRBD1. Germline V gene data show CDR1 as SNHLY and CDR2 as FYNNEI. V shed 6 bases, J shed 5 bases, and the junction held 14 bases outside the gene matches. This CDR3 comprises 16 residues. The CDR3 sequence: CASRRSPGGANTEAFF. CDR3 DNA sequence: TGTGCCAGCAGGAGGAGCCCAGGGGGCGCGAATACTGAAGCTTTCTTT.

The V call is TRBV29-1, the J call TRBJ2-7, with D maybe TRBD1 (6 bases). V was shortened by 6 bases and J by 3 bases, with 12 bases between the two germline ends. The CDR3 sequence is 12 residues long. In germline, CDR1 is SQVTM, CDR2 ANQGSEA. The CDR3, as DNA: TGCAGCGTAGTTGGACAGATCTACGAGCAGTACTTC. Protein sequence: CSVVGQIYEQYF.

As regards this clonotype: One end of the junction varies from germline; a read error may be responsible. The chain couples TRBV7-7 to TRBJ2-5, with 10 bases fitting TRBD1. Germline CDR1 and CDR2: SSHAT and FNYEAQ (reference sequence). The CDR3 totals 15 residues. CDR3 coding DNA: TGTGCTAGCAGCTCGTCCCGGGACAGGGGCGAGACCCAGTACTTC. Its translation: CASSSSRDRGETQYF.

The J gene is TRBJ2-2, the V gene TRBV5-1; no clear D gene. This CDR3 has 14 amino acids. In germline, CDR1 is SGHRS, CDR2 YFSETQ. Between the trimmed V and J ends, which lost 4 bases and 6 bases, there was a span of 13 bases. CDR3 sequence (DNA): TGCGCCAGCAGCCCCCGGATGGGCGCCGGGGAGCTGTTTTTT. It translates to CASSPRMGAGELFF.

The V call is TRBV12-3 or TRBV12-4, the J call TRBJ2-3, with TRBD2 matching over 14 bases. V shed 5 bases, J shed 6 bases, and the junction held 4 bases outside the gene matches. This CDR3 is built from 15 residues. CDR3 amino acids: CASSRLAGGSDTQYF. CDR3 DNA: TGTGCCAGCAGTCGACTAGCGGGGGGGTCCGATACGCAGTATTTT.

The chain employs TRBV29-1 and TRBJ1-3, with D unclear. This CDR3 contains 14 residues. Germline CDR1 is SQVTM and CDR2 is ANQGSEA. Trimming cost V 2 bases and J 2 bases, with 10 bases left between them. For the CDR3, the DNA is TGCAGCGTTGAACAACCGTCAACTGGAAACACCATATATTTT. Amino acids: CSVEQPSTGNTIYF. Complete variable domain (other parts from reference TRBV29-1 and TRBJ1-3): SAVISQKPSRDICQRGTSLTIQCQVDSQVTMMFWYRQQPGQSLTLIATANQGSEATYESGFVIDKFPISRPNLTFSTLTVSNMSPEDSSIYLCSVEQPSTGNTIYFGEGSWLTVV.

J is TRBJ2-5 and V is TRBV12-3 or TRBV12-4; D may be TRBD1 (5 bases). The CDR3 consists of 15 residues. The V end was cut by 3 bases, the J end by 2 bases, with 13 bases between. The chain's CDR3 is CASSFRGTGQETQYF. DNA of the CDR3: TGTGCCAGCAGTTTTAGAGGTACAGGACAAGAGACCCAGTACTTC.

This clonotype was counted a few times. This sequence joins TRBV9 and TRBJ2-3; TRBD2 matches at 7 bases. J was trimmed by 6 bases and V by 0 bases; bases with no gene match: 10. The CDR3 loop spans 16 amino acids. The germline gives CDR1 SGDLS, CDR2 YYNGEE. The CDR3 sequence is CASSVGGGRLLDTQYF. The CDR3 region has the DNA TGTGCCAGCAGCGTAGGAGGCGGGAGACTGTTGGATACGCAGTATTTT.

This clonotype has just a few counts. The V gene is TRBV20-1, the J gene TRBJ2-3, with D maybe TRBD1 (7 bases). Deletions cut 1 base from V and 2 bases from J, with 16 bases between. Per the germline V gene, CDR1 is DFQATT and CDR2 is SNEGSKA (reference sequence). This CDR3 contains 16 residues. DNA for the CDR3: TGCAGTGCTAGAGGACAGGGCGGGACCCACACAGATACGCAGTATTTT. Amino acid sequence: CSARGQGGTHTDTQYF.

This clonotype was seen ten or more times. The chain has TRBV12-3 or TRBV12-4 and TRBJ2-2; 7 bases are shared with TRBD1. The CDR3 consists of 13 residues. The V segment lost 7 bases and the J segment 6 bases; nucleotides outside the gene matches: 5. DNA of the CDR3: TGTGCCAGCATCAGACAGGGAGCCGGGGAGCTGTTTTTT. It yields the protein CASIRQGAGELFF.